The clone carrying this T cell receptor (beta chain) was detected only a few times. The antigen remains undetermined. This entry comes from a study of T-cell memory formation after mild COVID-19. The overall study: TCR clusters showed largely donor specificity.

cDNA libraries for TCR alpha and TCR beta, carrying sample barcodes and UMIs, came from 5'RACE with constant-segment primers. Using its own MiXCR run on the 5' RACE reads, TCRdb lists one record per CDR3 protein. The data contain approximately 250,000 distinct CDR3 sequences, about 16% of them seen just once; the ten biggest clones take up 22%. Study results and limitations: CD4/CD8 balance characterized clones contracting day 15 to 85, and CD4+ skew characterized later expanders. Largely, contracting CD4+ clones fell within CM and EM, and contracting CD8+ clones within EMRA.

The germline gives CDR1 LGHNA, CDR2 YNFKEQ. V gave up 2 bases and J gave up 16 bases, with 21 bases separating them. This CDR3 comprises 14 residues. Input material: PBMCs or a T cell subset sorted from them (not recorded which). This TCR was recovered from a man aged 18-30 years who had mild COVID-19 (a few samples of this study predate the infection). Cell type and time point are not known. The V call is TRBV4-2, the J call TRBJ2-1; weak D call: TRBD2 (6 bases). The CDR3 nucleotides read TGTGCCAGCAGCCAACCCGCGGGGACCACTAAGGAATTCTTC. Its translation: CASSQPAGTTKEFF.